This entry lists 5 T cell receptor beta chains sequenced from one sample in a study of regulatory T cells in long-lasting Graves disease. Stated time point: persistent/refractory GD, antithyroid drugs over 5 years with positive TRAb. Extracted RNA from PBMCs served as the source of the TCR library. HTBI primers from iRepertoire and Arm-PCR of CDR3 regions yielded the TCR beta libraries. TCRdb re-analysed the multiplex PCR reads in MiXCR, keeping a single row per CDR3 protein. The sample lists approximately 350,000 distinct CDR3 sequences, approximately 23% occurring once. The source material was peripheral blood mononuclear cells (PBMCs), sampled when the disease was refractory, from a patient treated with antithyroid drugs. These receptors all stem from a woman between 40 and 55 years old with Graves disease.

The V gene is TRBV24-1, the J gene TRBJ2-1; 9 positions agree with TRBD2. V shed 3 bases and J 2 bases; nucleotides not matched to a gene: 10. The CDR3 sequence is 18 residues long. Germline CDR1 is KGHDR and CDR2 is SFDVKD. In DNA form, the CDR3 reads TGTGCCACCAGTGATCCTTATAATAGCGGGAGCACCTACAATGAGCAGTTCTTC. Encoded protein: CATSDPYNSGSTYNEQFF.

This clonotype came up many times. The chain recombines TRBV12-3 or TRBV12-4 with TRBJ2-7, with D tentatively TRBD2 (6 bases). V gave up 6 bases and J gave up 7 bases, with 16 bases separating them. CDR3 length: 13 residues. The CDR3 spells CASSFGTGGEQYF. The CDR3 DNA reads TGTGCCAGCAGCTTCGGGACCGGGGGTGAGCAGTACTTC.

At least ten counts were recorded for this clonotype. The chain uses TRBV10-3 and TRBJ2-5; D tentatively reads TRBD1 or TRBD2 (5 bases each). Germline CDR1 and CDR2: ENHRY and SYGVKD. CDR3 length: 14 amino acids. Trimming pared 4 bases from V and 5 bases from J, leaving 14 bases between. Written as DNA, the CDR3 is TGTGCCATCAGTGGGGACGGAGCCGCCGAGACCCAGTACTTC. It codes for CAISGDGAAETQYF.

The chain carries TRBV10-3 and TRBJ2-7; possible D gene TRBD1, 6 bases. The ends were cut back, 2 bases at V and 0 bases at J, with 11 bases in the middle. This CDR3 region has 15 residues. Germline CDR1 is ENHRY and CDR2 is SYGVKD. The CDR3 loop reads CAISERTASSYEQYF. The CDR3 DNA reads TGTGCCATCAGTGAGAGGACAGCTAGCTCCTACGAGCAGTACTTC.

In its sample, this clonotype was seen a few times. J is TRBJ2-1 and V is TRBV11-2; the match to TRBD2 covers 8 bases. CDR1 and CDR2 from the germline V gene are SGHAT and FQNNGV. This CDR3 spans 17 amino acids. J gave up 7 bases and V 4 bases, and 15 bases lay outside the gene matches. The chain's CDR3 is CASSWGVAAGVRNEQFF. DNA for the CDR3: TGTGCCAGCAGCTGGGGCGTGGCAGCGGGAGTTAGGAATGAGCAGTTCTTC.